This T cell receptor beta chain appears in the sequencing data of a study of T cell repertoires in cytomegalovirus infection. Study overall: Matching HLA type, along with CMV infection, was indicated by public TCR beta signatures.

TCRdb processed the reads anew with MiXCR; each CDR3 protein has one entry. The repertoire has fewer than 200,000 distinct CDR3 sequences, approximately 19% of them found once; the top ten carry under 3.5%. General study results and limits: Accumulated public TCR beta family frequency recognized individuals carrying CMV together with the relevant HLA.

In the case of this clonotype: The antigen remains undetermined.

The receptor was isolated from a human donor in good health (CMV status not recorded). Some clones in this sample may be carry-over from other donors' samples. The sequenced material came from PBMCs.

The DNA for the CDR3 is TGTGCCAGCAGCCATGGGACAGGCTTGGGGGCTTTCTTT. This codes for CASSHGTGLGAFF. This sequence joins TRBV7-8 and TRBJ1-1; TRBD1 aligns across 8 bases. This CDR3 spans 13 amino acids. V shed 5 bases and J 11 bases; nucleotides not matched to a gene: 10. From germline, CDR1 is SGHVS and CDR2 FQNEAQ.